The source of this T cell receptor (beta chain) is a study of T cell responses to AZD1222 COVID-19 vaccine. Study outcomes and limitations: Donors were mostly white British, more females; clonal diversity possibly underestimated. Vaccination with two AZD1222 doses was followed by a rise in Spike-specific TCR breadth and depth.

Details on this clone: Its antigen remains unidentified.

V shed 4 bases and J shed 6 bases, with 18 bases lying between them. CDR1 is SGHAT and CDR2 is FQNNGV in the germline V gene. This CDR3 region has 15 residues. Only in-frame clones appear in the TCRdb table, and some are missing; sequencing was by immunoSEQ multiplex PCR. Of around 100,000 clones detected, approximately 83% appear once; the ten largest clones hold about 6%. This chain links TRBV11-2 with TRBJ1-2; no definite D call. The receptor was derived from an adult in good health. Sequenced material: peripheral blood, taken on day 0 of AZD1222 vaccination. CDR3 residues: CASSSTYDLGNGYTF. DNA of the CDR3: TGTGCCAGCAGCTCCACCTACGACTTAGGAAATGGCTACACCTTC.